Below, 27 T cell receptor beta chains from the same sample are listed, as sequenced in a study of T cell repertoires in cytomegalovirus infection. No cognate antigen is known for these TCRs. TCRdb called the reads again in MiXCR, with one record for every CDR3 protein. The sample contains approximately 270,000 distinct CDR3 sequences, around 20% of which appear only once. Material: cultured PBMCs, obtained from culture after CMV antigen stimulation. These TCRs come from a human donor in good health (CMV status not recorded). Some clones in this sample may be carry-over from other donors' samples.

The sample holds a few counts of this clonotype. This chain joins TRBV3-1 and TRBJ1-6, with D maybe TRBD1 (6 bases). The germline V gene encodes CDR1 LGHDT and CDR2 YNNKEL (reference sequence). This CDR3 has 13 amino acids. Deletions cut 3 bases from V and 6 bases from J, with 6 bases between. The CDR3 protein is CASSHRGNSPLHF. As DNA, the CDR3 is TGTGCCAGCAGCCACAGGGGTAATTCACCCCTCCACTTT.

The chain joins TRBV28 to TRBJ1-6; D is ambiguous. This CDR3 contains 11 residues. Trimming left V 3 bases short and J 10 bases short, with 4 bases between. Germline V gene sequence: CDR1 MDHEN, CDR2 SYDVKM. This CDR3 reads CASSFGSPLHF. The CDR3 DNA reads as TGTGCCAGCAGTTTTGGGTCACCCCTCCACTTT.

This clonotype was seen a handful of times. V is TRBV19 and J is TRBJ1-5; 7 bases fit TRBD1. The CDR3 runs 14 residues. The junction had 9 bases not matched to a gene; V was cut back by 9 bases and J by 4 bases. Germline CDR1 and CDR2: LNHDA and SQIVND (reference sequence). CDR3: CASIPGGSNQPQHF. CDR3 sequence (DNA): TGTGCCAGCATACCAGGGGGGTCAAATCAGCCCCAGCATTTT.

This clonotype was counted many times. J is TRBJ2-3 and V is TRBV20-1; 8 positions agree with TRBD1. Trimming cost V 2 bases and J 3 bases; bases outside gene matches: 1. The CDR3 has 13 amino acids. Germline-derived CDR1 and CDR2 are DFQATT and SNEGSKA (reference sequence). This CDR3 is CSARRQGTDTQYF. Here the CDR3 DNA reads TGCAGTGCTAGACGACAGGGGACAGATACGCAGTATTTT.

This clonotype occurred a few times. The V call is TRBV9, the J call TRBJ2-3; possibly TRBD2 for D (6 bases). V was pared by 2 bases and J by 1 base, with 14 bases between. Germline V gene data show CDR1 as SGDLS and CDR2 as YYNGEE. CDR3 length: 16 residues. The CDR3 is CASSVGGTVGTDTQYF. CDR3 bases: TGTGCCAGCAGCGTCGGCGGGACGGTCGGCACAGATACGCAGTATTTT. Variable domain in full (rest from reference TRBV9 and TRBJ2-3): DSGVTQTPKHLITATGQRVTLRCSPRSGDLSVYWYQQSLDQGLQFLIQYYNGEERAKGNILERFSAQQFPDLHSELNLSSLELGDSALYFCASSVGGTVGTDTQYFGPGTRLTVL.

This chain joins TRBV29-1 and TRBJ1-2; 11 bases align to TRBD1. CDR3 size: 13 residues. Trimming removed 3 bases from V and 8 bases from J; junction bases left unmatched: 5. CDR1 SQVTM and CDR2 ANQGSEA come from the germline V gene. The CDR3 DNA sequence: TGCAGCGTTGACGGGACAGGGGGATTCGGCTACACCTTC. As protein: CSVDGTGGFGYTF.

V and J are TRBV27 and TRBJ2-1; TRBD1 is a possible D gene (5 bases). V was cut by 0 bases and J by 8 bases, with 8 bases left in between. The length of the CDR3 is 13 residues. The V gene's germline CDR1 is MNHEY and CDR2 SMNVEV (reference sequence). CDR3 in DNA: TGTGCCAGCAGTTTATCGTGGGGCCATGAGCAGTTCTTC. Translating gives CASSLSWGHEQFF.

The chain carries TRBV15 and TRBJ1-1; D remains ambiguous. V lost 1 base and J 0 bases, leaving 9 bases between the germline ends. The CDR3 covers 15 residues. The germline CDR1 and CDR2 sequences are LNHNV and YYDKDF (reference sequence). The CDR3 reads CATSRAQEMNTEAFF. The CDR3 DNA reads TGTGCCACCAGCAGAGCCCAGGAGATGAACACTGAAGCTTTCTTT.

The chain joins TRBV7-3 to TRBJ2-3; D may be TRBD2 (6 bases). Trimming took 5 bases from V and 1 from J, leaving 25 bases between them. Germline lookup yields CDR1 SGHTA and CDR2 FQGTGA. The CDR3 has 19 amino acids. The DNA of the CDR3 is TGTGCCAGCAGCCCACGGGGTATGGGGTACGGGGGACGCACAGATACGCAGTATTTT. Amino acids: CASSPRGMGYGGRTDTQYF.

This clonotype was seen at least ten times. V usage is TRBV7-2 and J usage is TRBJ2-5, with a possible D match to TRBD1 (6 bases). The CDR3 totals 14 residues. The germline gives CDR1 SGHTA, CDR2 FQGNSA. Deletions cut 2 bases from V and 5 bases from J, with 12 bases between. The chain's CDR3 is CASSLTQGKETQYF. Here the CDR3 DNA reads TGTGCCAGCAGCTTAACACAGGGCAAGGAGACCCAGTACTTC.

This clonotype was seen only a few times. The chain combines TRBV9 with TRBJ2-1; 9 nucleotides line up with TRBD2. CDR3 size: 13 residues. V lost 0 bases, J lost 10 bases, and 2 bases stayed unmatched. From germline, CDR1 is SGDLS and CDR2 YYNGEE. Here the CDR3 DNA reads TGTGCCAGCAGCGTAGCCAGCGGGAGGGAGCAGTTCTTC. Amino acids: CASSVASGREQFF.

V usage is TRBV27 and J usage is TRBJ2-3; no definite D call. The ends were cut back, 6 bases at V and 3 bases at J, with 10 bases in the middle. CDR3 length: 13 amino acids. Looked up from germline, CDR1 is MNHEY and CDR2 is SMNVEV (reference sequence). The CDR3 region has the DNA TGTGCCAGCAGCCCCTTGACGACAGATACGCAGTATTTT. This translates into CASSPLTTDTQYF.

This sequence joins TRBV20-1 and TRBJ2-1, with 13 bases that match TRBD2. This CDR3 spans 16 amino acids. The junction had 12 bases not matched to a gene; V was cut back by 4 bases and J by 9 bases. Germline-derived CDR1 and CDR2 are DFQATT and SNEGSKA (reference sequence). In nucleotides, the CDR3 is TGCAGTGCTATAAGTACCGGGACTAGCGGGATTGGTGAGCAGTTCTTC. This sequence encodes CSAISTGTSGIGEQFF.

The CDR3 DNA follows: TGTGCCAGCAGCCAAGAAGAGCGGGGCTCCTACGAGCAGTACTTC. It translates to CASSQEERGSYEQYF. This chain uses TRBV3-1 with TRBJ2-7, with TRBD2 matching over 7 bases. CDR1 is LGHDT and CDR2 is YNNKEL in the germline V gene (reference sequence). CDR3 length equals 15 residues. Trimming cost V 0 bases and J 0 bases; bases outside gene matches: 2.

This clonotype was observed a few times. This chain links TRBV20-1 with TRBJ2-1; D possibly corresponds to TRBD2 (5 bases). CDR1 is DFQATT and CDR2 is SNEGSKA in the germline V gene (reference sequence). The CDR3 covers 15 residues. Trimming pared 6 bases from V and 9 bases from J, leaving 24 bases between. The CDR3 here is CSAARDGKTGSEQFF. In DNA form, the CDR3 reads TGCAGTGCGGCCCGAGACGGGAAAACGGGGAGTGAGCAGTTCTTC.

This chain links TRBV12-3 or TRBV12-4 with TRBJ2-5; no clear D. Trimming took 2 bases from V and 3 from J, leaving 7 bases between them. The CDR3 length is 13 residues. The CDR3 spells CASSLIGKETQYF. The CDR3 DNA reads TGTGCCAGCAGTTTAATAGGAAAAGAGACCCAGTACTTC.

V is TRBV28 and J is TRBJ2-2, with 8 bases aligning to TRBD1. The junction had 8 bases not matched to a gene; V was cut back by 5 bases and J by 6 bases. The CDR3 length is 15 residues. CDR1 is MDHEN, CDR2 SYDVKM, per germline. CDR3 residues: CASSLAGGEAGELFF. The DNA of the CDR3 is TGTGCCAGCAGTCTAGCAGGGGGCGAGGCCGGGGAGCTGTTTTTT.

This clonotype was observed at least ten times. The rearrangement joins TRBV7-2 to TRBJ2-3; D call uncertain. Germline assignment: CDR1 SGHTA and CDR2 FQGNSA. Trimming took off 4 bases at V and 3 bases at J, with 11 bases between the two ends. This CDR3 spans 14 amino acids. The CDR3 coding sequence is TGTGCCAGCAGCTACCAAGCCGGGACAGATACGCAGTATTTT. Encoded protein: CASSYQAGTDTQYF.

This clonotype has a count of ten or more. The chain couples TRBV7-2 to TRBJ2-7; perhaps TRBD1 as D (6 bases). The CDR3 totals 15 residues. CDR1 is SGHTA, CDR2 FQGNSA, per germline. V dropped 5 bases and J dropped 3 bases, with 17 bases sitting between them. The CDR3 region has the DNA TGTGCCAGCAGCCCCGTCCAGGGGCCGAACTACGAGCAGTACTTC. This gives the protein CASSPVQGPNYEQYF.

This clonotype was seen ten or more times. The rearrangement links TRBV7-2 to TRBJ1-2; the D is unclear. The CDR3 totals 15 residues. Looked up from germline, CDR1 is SGHTA and CDR2 is FQGNSA. The V and J ends lost 1 base and 4 bases respectively, with 13 bases between them. This chain's CDR3 is CASSLGPGKAYGYTF. CDR3 nucleotide sequence: TGTGCCAGCAGCTTAGGGCCGGGTAAGGCCTATGGCTACACCTTC.

A word on this clonotype: The junction departs from the called germline gene at one end, perhaps through a read error. The gene calls are TRBV13 and TRBJ1-2; D uncertain. The CDR3 is 12 amino acids. In germline, CDR1 is PRHDT, CDR2 FYEKMQ (reference sequence). This CDR3 reads CASSAIPYSYTF. The CDR3 DNA is TGTGCCAGCAGCGCGATCCCCTATAGCTACACCTTC.

The chain couples TRBV5-4 to TRBJ1-1; D perhaps matches TRBD1 (6 bases). Germline CDR1 is SGHNT and CDR2 is YYREEE (reference sequence). Trimming took off 3 bases at V and 4 bases at J, with 19 bases between the two ends. This CDR3 is 16 amino acids long. The CDR3 DNA reads as TGTGCCAGCAGCTCCCGTCCCTTCGACAGGCCCACTGAAGCTTTCTTT. Protein product: CASSSRPFDRPTEAFF.

This clonotype was seen at least ten times. This chain uses TRBV7-9 with TRBJ2-6, with D possibly called TRBD1 or TRBD2 (5 bases each). Germline V gives CDR1 SEHNR, CDR2 FQNEAQ (reference sequence). This CDR3 spans 17 amino acids. The V and J ends lost 5 bases and 0 bases respectively, with 14 bases between them. DNA of the CDR3: TGTGCCAGCAGCCCCGCTCAGGGACCCTCTGGGGCCAACGTCCTGACTTTC. Its protein is CASSPAQGPSGANVLTF. The entire variable domain, with the rest obtained from reference TRBV7-9 and TRBJ2-6, is as follows: DTGVSQNPRHKITKRGQNVTFRCDPISEHNRLYWYRQTLGQGPEFLTYFQNEAQLEKSRLLSDRFSAERPKGSFSTLEIQRTEQGDSAMYLCASSPAQGPSGANVLTFGAGSRLTVL.

V usage is TRBV12-3 or TRBV12-4 and J usage is TRBJ1-3, with D unclear. The V and J ends lost 7 bases and 3 bases respectively, with 13 bases between them. CDR3 length: 14 residues. CDR3 DNA sequence: TGTGCCAGCACCCCGTCGGCCGTTGGAAACACCATATATTTT. Its protein product is CASTPSAVGNTIYF.

The table lists this clonotype with many counts. The chain is built from TRBV7-6 and TRBJ1-5; D call uncertain. Trimming took off 2 bases at V and 2 bases at J, with 10 bases between the two ends. Germline loops: CDR1 SGHVS, CDR2 FNYEAQ. The CDR3 contains 15 residues. The CDR3 DNA follows: TGTGCCAGCAGCTTAACGGGTGGAGGCAATCAGCCCCAGCATTTT. It yields the protein CASSLTGGGNQPQHF.

The J gene is TRBJ1-1, the V gene TRBV28; D gene uncertain. Trimming took 1 base from V and 3 from J, leaving 3 bases between them. The germline gives CDR1 MDHEN, CDR2 SYDVKM. The CDR3 contains 12 residues. The CDR3 region is CASSLSHTEAFF. Here the CDR3 DNA reads TGTGCCAGCAGTTTATCTCACACTGAAGCTTTCTTT.

The V gene is TRBV5-6, the J gene TRBJ2-1; D is unresolved. The ends were cut back, 2 bases at V and 8 bases at J, with 8 bases in the middle. The germline CDR1 and CDR2 sequences are SGHDT and YYEEEE. The CDR3 runs 12 residues. CDR3 in DNA: TGTGCCAGCAGCTTTCCAGAGGATGAGCAGTTCTTC. This translates into CASSFPEDEQFF.